This T cell receptor beta chain was profiled in a study of cytomegalovirus exposure and HLA in healthy donors. The overall study: Earlier sequencing of 150 million to 200 million T cells yielded 100 million to 140 million unique TCR beta sequences. Study findings and constraints: When analyzed later, a missense DCLRE1C variant was found to be linked to TCR beta V- and J-gene trimming. The study recorded 164 TCR beta chains that were cytomegalovirus-associated.

Remarks on this clone: What it binds is unknown.

Germline-derived CDR1 and CDR2 are SGHVS and FQNEAQ. V was shortened by 5 bases and J by 8 bases, with 15 bases between the two germline ends. CDR3 length: 14 residues. PCR amplification relied on 60 Vbeta primers (plus 13 Jbeta primers). TCRdb's table, derived via immunoSEQ multiplex PCR, lists solely in-frame clones and lacks some. The data show about 120,000 clones, 80% seen once. This receptor was taken from a female donor in good health and CMV-seropositive. The chain is built from TRBV7-8 and TRBJ1-4, with a possible D match to TRBD1 (5 bases). The sample was PBMCs. The DNA for the CDR3 is TGTGCCAGCAGCCTCAGGGCGGTTGGAGAAAAACTGTTTTTT. Protein product: CASSLRAVGEKLFF.